This T cell receptor beta chain was found in a study of blood T cell repertoires in COVID-19. Turning to the study itself: Specimens from acute and convalescent COVID-19 originated in the United States, Italy and Spain. T cells, B-cell-depleted T cells, or PBMCs provided the cDNA or gDNA that served as material.

The authors' processing: Estimated nucleated cell counts came from reference gene primer amplification. Sequencing was performed with immunoSEQ multiplex PCR; in TCRdb, only in-frame clones are kept and a portion is missing. V and J calls and clone size are as listed in that table; D and trimming were resolved from the DNA. The profile shows roughly 180,000 clones, around 85% of them singletons. The source material was peripheral blood. This sequence originates from a man aged 65 to 79 with active or convalescent COVID-19.

CDR3 sequence reads: CASSKEGEPGHLNQPQHF. Here the CDR3 DNA reads TGTGCCAGCAGCAAAGAAGGGGAACCGGGACACCTCAATCAGCCCCAGCATTTT. The V call is TRBV21-1, the J call TRBJ1-5; TRBD1, as called in the table, went unchecked against the DNA. TRBV21-1 is a pseudogene locus. The CDR3 loop spans 18 amino acids.